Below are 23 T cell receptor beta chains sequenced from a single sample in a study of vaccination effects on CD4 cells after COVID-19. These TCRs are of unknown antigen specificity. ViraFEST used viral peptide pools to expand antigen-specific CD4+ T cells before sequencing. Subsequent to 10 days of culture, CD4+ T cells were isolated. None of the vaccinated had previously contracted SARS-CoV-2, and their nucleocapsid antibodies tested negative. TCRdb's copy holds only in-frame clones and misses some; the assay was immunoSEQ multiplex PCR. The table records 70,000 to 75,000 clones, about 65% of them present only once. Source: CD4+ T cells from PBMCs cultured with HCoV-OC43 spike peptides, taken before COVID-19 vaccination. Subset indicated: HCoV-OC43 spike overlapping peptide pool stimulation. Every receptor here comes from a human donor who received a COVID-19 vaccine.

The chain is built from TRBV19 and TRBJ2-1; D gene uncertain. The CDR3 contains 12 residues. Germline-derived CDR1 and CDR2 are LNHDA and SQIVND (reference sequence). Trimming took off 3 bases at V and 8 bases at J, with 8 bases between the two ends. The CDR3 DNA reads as TGTGCCAGTAGTATGCGTTTCCATGAGCAGTTCTTC. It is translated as CASSMRFHEQFF.

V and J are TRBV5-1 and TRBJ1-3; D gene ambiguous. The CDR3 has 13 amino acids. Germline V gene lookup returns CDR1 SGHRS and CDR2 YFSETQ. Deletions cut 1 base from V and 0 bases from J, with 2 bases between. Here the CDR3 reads CASSLISGNTIYF. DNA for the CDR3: TGCGCCAGCAGCTTGATCTCTGGAAACACCATATATTTT.

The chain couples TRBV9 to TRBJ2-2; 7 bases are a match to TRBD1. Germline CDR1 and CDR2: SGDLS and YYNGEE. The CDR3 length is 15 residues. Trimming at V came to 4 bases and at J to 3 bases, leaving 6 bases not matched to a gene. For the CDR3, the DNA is TGTGCCAGCAGCCCACAGGGGATTCACACCGGGGAGCTGTTTTTT. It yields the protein CASSPQGIHTGELFF. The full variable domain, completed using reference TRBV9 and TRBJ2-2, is DSGVTQTPKHLITATGQRVTLRCSPRSGDLSVYWYQQSLDQGLQFLIQYYNGEERAKGNILERFSAQQFPDLHSELNLSSLELGDSALYFCASSPQGIHTGELFFGEGSRLTVL.

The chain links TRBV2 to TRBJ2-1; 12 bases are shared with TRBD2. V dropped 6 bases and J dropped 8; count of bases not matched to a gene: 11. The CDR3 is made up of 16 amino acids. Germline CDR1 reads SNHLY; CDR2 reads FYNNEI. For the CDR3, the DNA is TGTGCCAGCAGGACGACTAGGACTAGCGGGGTGGATGAGCAGTTCTTC. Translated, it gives CASRTTRTSGVDEQFF.

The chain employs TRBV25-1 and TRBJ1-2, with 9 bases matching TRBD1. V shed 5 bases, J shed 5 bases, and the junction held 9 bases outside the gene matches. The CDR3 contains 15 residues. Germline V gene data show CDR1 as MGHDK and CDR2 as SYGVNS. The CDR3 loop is CASSIKSGTGYGYTF. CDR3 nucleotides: TGTGCCAGCAGTATAAAATCAGGGACAGGGTATGGCTACACCTTC.

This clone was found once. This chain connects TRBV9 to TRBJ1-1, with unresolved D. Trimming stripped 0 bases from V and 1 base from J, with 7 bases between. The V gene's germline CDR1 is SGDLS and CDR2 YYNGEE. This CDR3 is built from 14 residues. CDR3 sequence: CASSVDPQNTEAFF. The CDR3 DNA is TGTGCCAGCAGCGTAGACCCCCAGAACACTGAAGCTTTCTTT.

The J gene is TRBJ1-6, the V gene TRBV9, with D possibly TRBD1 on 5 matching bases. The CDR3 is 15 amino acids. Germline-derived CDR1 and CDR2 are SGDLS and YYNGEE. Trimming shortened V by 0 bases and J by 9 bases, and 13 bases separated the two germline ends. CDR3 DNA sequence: TGTGCCAGCAGCGTAGTTGGAACAGGCGGTTCACCCCTCCACTTT. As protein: CASSVVGTGGSPLHF.

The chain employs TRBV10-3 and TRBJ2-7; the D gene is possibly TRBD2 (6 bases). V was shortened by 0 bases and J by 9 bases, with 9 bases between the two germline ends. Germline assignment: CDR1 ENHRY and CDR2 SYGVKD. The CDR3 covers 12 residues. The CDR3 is CAISESGGTQYV. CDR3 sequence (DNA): TGTGCCATCAGTGAGTCCGGAGGGACGCAGTACGTC.

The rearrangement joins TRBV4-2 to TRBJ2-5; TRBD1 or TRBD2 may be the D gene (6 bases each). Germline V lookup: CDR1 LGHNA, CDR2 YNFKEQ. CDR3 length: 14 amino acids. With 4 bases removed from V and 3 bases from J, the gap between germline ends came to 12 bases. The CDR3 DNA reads TGTGCCAGCAGCCTATCAAGGGGGGAAGAGACCCAGTACTTC. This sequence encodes CASSLSRGEETQYF.

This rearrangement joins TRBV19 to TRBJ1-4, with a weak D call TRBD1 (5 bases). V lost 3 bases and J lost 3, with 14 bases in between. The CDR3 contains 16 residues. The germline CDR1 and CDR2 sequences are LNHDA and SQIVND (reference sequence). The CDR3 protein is CASSISGRLANEKLFF. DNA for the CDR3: TGTGCCAGTAGTATCTCGGGACGGCTAGCTAATGAAAAACTGTTTTTT.

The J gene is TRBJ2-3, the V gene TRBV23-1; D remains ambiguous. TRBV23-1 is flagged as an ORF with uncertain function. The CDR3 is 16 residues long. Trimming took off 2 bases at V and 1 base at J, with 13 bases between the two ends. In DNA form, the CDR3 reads TGCGCCAGCAGTCAAATGGCCAGCCTTTGCACAGATACGCAGTATTTT. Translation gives CASSQMASLCTDTQYF.

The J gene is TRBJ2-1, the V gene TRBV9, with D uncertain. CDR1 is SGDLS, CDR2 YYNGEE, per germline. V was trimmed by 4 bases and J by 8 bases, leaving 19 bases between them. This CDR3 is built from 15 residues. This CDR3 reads CASSKLPGSWDEQFF. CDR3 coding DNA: TGTGCCAGCAGCAAACTCCCCGGCAGCTGGGATGAGCAGTTCTTC.

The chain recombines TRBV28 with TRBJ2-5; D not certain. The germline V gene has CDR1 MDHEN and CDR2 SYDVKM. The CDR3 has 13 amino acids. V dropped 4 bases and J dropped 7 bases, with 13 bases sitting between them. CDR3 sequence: CASSSRVPVTQYF. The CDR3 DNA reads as TGTGCCAGCAGTTCCCGGGTCCCCGTGACCCAGTACTTC.

CDR3 in amino acids: CAWSPTDTQYF. The CDR3 nucleotides are TGTGCCTGGAGTCCCACAGATACGCAGTATTTT. This chain uses TRBV30 with TRBJ2-3; D is unresolved. Germline CDR1 reads GTSNPN; CDR2 reads SVGIG (reference sequence). The CDR3 spans 11 residues. V gave up 2 bases and J gave up 2 bases, with 2 bases separating them.

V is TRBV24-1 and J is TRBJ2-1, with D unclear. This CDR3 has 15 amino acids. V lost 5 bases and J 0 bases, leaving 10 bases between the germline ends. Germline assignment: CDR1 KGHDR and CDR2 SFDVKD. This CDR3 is CATSGGMSSYNEQFF. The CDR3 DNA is TGTGCCACCAGTGGTGGTATGAGCTCCTACAATGAGCAGTTCTTC.

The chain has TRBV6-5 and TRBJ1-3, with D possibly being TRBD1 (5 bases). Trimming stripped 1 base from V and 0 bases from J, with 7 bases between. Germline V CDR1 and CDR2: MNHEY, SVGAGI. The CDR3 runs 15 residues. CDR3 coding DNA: TGTGCCAGCAGTTACTTACAGGCCTCTGGAAACACCATATATTTT. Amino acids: CASSYLQASGNTIYF.

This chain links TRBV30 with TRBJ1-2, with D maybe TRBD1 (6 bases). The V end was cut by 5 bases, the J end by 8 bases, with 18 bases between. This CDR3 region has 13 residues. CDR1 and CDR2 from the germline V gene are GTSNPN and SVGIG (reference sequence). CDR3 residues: CAWSVLGGEGYTF. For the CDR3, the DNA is TGTGCCTGGTCCGTGTTAGGGGGGGAAGGCTACACCTTC.

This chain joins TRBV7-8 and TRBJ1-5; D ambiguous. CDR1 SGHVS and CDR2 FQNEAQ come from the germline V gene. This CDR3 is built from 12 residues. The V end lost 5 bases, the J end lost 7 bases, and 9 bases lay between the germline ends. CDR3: CASSPPGQPQHF. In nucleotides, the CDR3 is TGTGCCAGCAGCCCGCCGGGCCAGCCCCAGCATTTT.

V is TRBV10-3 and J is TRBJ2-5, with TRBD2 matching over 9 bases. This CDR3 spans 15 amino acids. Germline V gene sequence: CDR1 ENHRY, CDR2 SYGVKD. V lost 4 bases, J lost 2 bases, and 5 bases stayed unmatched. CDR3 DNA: TGTGCCATCAGTGGCAGCGGGGGGTCACAAGAGACCCAGTACTTC. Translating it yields CAISGSGGSQETQYF.

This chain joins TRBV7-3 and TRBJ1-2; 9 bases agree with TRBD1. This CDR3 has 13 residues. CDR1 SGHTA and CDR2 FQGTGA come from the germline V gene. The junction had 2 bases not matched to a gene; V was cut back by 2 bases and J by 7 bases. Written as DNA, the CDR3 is TGTGCCAGCAGCTTAGACAGGGGGGGTGGCTACACCTTC. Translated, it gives CASSLDRGGGYTF.

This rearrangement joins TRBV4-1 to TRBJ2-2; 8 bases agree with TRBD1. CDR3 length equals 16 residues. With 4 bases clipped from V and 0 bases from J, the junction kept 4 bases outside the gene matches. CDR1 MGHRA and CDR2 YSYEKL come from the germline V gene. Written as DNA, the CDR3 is TGCGCCAGCAGCCCCCGGGGACAGGCGAACACCGGGGAGCTGTTTTTT. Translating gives CASSPRGQANTGELFF.

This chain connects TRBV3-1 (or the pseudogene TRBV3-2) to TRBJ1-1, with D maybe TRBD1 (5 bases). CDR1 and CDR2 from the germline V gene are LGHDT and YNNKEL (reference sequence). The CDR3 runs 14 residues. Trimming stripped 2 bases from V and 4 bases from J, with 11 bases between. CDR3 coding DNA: TGTGCCAGCAGCCAAAATCAGGGAGGCACTGAAGCTTTCTTT. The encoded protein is CASSQNQGGTEAFF.

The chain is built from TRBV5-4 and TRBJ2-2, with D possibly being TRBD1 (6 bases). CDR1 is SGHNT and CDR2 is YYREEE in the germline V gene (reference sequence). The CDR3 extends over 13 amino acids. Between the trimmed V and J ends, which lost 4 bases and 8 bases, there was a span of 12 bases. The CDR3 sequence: CASSLDRSGELFF. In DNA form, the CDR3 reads TGTGCCAGCAGCCTGGACAGATCAGGGGAGCTGTTTTTT.